This T cell receptor (beta chain) was captured in a study of T cell responses to AZD1222 COVID-19 vaccine (dated by TCRdb to about 2021). The study in broad terms: Because spike-specific TCR depth and breadth did not differ between the two schedules, AZD1222 recipients who got a second dose at roughly 4 weeks were pooled with those who got a second dose at roughly 12 weeks. TCR sequencing was performed for roughly 250 trial participants, of whom about 200 were given two doses of AZD1222 and around 26 were given two doses of MenACWY control vaccine. Trial participants were enrolled by age into 18-55, 56-69 and 70-plus year subgroups, with approximately 150, 28 and 58 TCR-sequenced participants respectively. Broader findings and caveats from the paper: No day 14 peak-response samples were available, so repertoires were characterized only after the peak T cell response. Conclusions about previously exposed vaccinees are limited, since just a handful of AZD1222 recipients were seropositive for SARS-CoV-2 at baseline. In the small 56-69-year group, the increase in depth fell short of significance, most likely because of low power. The vaccine-associated CD4 TCRs covered the entire spike protein, and the dominant responses fell in regions 160-218 and 743-854. A significant rise in spike-specific TCR breadth and depth was observed after two AZD1222 doses relative to day 0 and relative to MenACWY recipients. Participants were mostly white British, with more females than males. The authors suggested clonal diversity may have been underestimated. Epitopes outside the regions mutated in the B.1.351 and B.1.1.7 variants were reportedly recognized by nearly half of the unique spike-specific TCRs.

About this clone: Its antigen has not been determined. Base quality data are lacking; no much larger clone is found one base away.

The germline V gene encodes CDR1 LGHDT and CDR2 YNNKEL (reference sequence). Including the terminal cysteine and phenylalanine, the CDR3 comprises 15 residues. The kept DNA is CDR3 alone, 45 bases in frame from the first base. Trimming costs V 4 bases and J 4 bases, and their ends lie 16 bases apart. Per the publication, the time point label means: baseline before first vaccination. Vaccinee samples came from UK trials COV001 and COV002, including a single-blind randomized controlled phase 2/3 trial of AZD1222 (ChAdOx1 nCoV-19) in healthy adults. For TCRbeta chain sequencing, PBMC samples from trial participants were taken at day 0 and at day 28 after the second dose. The CDR3 regions of human TCRbeta chains were analyzed by immunosequencing. On the authors' methods: TCRs in the repertoires were matched against a reference library of SARS-CoV-2-specific TCRs that had been generated with the MIRA antigen-specificity platform. Breadth meant the fraction of unique TCRs that were SARS-CoV-2-associated, whereas depth meant the fraction of total T cells that were SARS-CoV-2-associated. Using the MIRA data, every spike-specific TCR was mapped to the spike region that the TCR reacted to and assigned to either a CD4 or a CD8 class. Log10-transformed breadth and depth values were compared by one-way ANOVA with Sidak's multiple comparisons tests. TCRdb took over this immuneACCESS table, retaining in-frame rearrangements with V and J assigned. Such tables are incomplete; in checked studies, under half of the missing clones stem from an unresolved V gene, and the remainder is unexplained. V, J and clone size were drawn from that table, and D and trimming were deduced from the DNA. For this sample the table gives 130,000 to 150,000 clones, of which about 93% were detected only once. The ten most abundant clones make up around 1.9% of the sample.

Specimen: peripheral blood, collected on day 0 of AZD1222 vaccination. This sequence was found in an adult in good health. The chain links TRBV3-1 (or the pseudogene TRBV3-2) with TRBJ2-5; D gene: possibly TRBD2, on 7 matching bases. Read as DNA, the sequence is TGTGCCAGCAGCCCAAGGGGGGGTTGGGGAGAGACCCAGTACTTC. Translated, this is CASSPRGGWGETQYF.